This TCR beta chain was observed in a study of T cell repertoires in cytomegalovirus infection. MiXCR, run by TCRdb on the reads, gives a single entry per CDR3 protein. Of approximately 490,000 distinct CDR3 sequences in the sample, about 10% are singletons; the top ten hold 9.5% to 13%. The germline CDR1 and CDR2 sequences are SGHTA and FQGTGA. The CDR3 is 15 residues long. Trimming took off 1 base at V and 3 bases at J, with 12 bases between the two ends. Sequencing was performed on PBMCs. The sequence was obtained from a human donor in good health (CMV status not recorded). Some clones in this sample may be carry-over from other donors' samples. The rearrangement uses TRBV7-3 and TRBJ1-2; tentative D call: TRBD1 (5 bases). In nucleotides, the CDR3 is TGTGCCAGCAGCTTAAAACAGGACTTCCACTATGGCTACACCTTC. Protein: CASSLKQDFHYGYTF.